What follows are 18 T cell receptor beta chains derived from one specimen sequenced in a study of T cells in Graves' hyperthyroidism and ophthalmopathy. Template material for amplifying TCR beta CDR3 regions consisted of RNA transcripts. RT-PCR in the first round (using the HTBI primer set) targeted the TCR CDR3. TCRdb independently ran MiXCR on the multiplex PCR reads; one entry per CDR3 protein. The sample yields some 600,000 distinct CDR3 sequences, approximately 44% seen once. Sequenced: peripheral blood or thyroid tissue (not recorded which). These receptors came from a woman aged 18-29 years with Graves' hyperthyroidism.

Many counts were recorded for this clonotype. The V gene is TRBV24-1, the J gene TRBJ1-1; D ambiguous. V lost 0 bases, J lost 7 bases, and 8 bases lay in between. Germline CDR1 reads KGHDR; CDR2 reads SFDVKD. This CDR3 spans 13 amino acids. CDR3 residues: CATSDLLGGEAFF. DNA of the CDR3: TGTGCCACCAGTGATTTGCTGGGCGGTGAAGCTTTCTTT.

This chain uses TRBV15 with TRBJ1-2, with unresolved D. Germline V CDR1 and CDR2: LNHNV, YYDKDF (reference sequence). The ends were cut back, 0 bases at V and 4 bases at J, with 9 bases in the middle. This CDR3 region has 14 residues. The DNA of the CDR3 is TGTGCCACCAGCAGAGAAGTAGGGATCTATGGCTACACCTTC. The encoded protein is CATSREVGIYGYTF.

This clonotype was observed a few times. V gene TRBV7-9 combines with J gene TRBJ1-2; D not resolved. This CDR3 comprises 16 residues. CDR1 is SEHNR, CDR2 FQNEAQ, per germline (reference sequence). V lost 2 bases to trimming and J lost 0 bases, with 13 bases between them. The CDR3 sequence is CASSLSVDRANYGYTF. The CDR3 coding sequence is TGTGCCAGCAGCTTATCGGTGGATCGAGCTAACTATGGCTACACCTTC. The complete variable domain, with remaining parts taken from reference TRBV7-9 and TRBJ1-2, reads DTGVSQNPRHKITKRGQNVTFRCDPISEHNRLYWYRQTLGQGPEFLTYFQNEAQLEKSRLLSDRFSAERPKGSFSTLEIQRTEQGDSAMYLCASSLSVDRANYGYTFGSGTRLTVV.

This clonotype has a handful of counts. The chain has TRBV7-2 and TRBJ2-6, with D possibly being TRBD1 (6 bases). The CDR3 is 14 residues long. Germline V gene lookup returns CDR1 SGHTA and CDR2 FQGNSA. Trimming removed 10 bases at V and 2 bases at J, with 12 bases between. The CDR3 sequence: CATSRGPGANVLTF. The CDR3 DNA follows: TGTGCCACCTCCAGGGGACCTGGGGCCAACGTCCTGACTTTC.

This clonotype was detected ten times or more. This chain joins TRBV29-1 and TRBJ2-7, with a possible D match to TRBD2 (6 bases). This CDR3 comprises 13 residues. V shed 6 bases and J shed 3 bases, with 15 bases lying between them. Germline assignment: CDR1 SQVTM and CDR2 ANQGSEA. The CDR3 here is CSVWTTRNYEQYF. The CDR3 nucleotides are TGCAGCGTCTGGACTACACGGAACTACGAGCAGTACTTC.

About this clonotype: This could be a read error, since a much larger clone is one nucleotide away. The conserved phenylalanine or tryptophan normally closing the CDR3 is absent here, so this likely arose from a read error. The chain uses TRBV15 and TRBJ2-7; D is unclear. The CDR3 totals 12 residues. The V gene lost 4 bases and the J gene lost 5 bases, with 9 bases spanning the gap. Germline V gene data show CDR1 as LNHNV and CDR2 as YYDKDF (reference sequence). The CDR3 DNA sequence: TGTGCCACCAGCACAGGTTTTAACGAGCAGTACCTC. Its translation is CATSTGFNEQYL.

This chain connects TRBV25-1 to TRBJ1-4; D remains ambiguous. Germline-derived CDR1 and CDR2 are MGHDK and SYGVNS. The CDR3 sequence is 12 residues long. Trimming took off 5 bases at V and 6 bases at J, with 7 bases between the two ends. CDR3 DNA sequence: TGTGCCAGCAGTTACGGGGATGAAAAACTGTTTTTT. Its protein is CASSYGDEKLFF.

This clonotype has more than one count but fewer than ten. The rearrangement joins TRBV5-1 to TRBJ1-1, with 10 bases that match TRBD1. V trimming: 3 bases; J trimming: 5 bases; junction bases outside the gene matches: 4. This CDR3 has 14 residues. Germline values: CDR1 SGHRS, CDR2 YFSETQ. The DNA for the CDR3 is TGCGCCAGCAGCTCGACAGGGGGCGCGACTGAAGCTTTCTTT. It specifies CASSSTGGATEAFF.

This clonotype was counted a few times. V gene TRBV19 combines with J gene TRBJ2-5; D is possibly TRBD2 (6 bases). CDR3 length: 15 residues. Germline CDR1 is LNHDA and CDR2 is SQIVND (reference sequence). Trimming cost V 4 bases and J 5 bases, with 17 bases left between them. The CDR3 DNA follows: TGTGCCAGTAGTAATGGTCTAGCGAATATGGAGACCCAGTACTTC. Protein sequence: CASSNGLANMETQYF.

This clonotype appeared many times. This CDR3 reads CASNLVGTEAFF. DNA for the CDR3: TGTGCCAGCAATTTGGTGGGCACTGAAGCTTTCTTT. The chain carries TRBV2 and TRBJ1-1; D is unresolved. The CDR3 is 12 residues long. V was pared by 7 bases and J by 4 bases, with 10 bases between. In germline, CDR1 is SNHLY, CDR2 FYNNEI.

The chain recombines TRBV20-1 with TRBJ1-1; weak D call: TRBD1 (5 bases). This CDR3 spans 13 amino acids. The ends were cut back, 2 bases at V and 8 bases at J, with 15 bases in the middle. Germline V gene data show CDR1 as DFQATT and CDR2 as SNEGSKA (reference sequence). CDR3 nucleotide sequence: TGCAGTGCTAGACTACGGGACGAACTCGAAGCTTTCTTT. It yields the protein CSARLRDELEAFF.

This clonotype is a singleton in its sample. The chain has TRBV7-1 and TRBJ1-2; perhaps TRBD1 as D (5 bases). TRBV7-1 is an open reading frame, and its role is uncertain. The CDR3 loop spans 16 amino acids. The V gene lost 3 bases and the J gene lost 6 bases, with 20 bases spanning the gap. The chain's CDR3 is CASSSPSGRGMNGYTF. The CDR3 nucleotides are TGTGCCAGCAGCTCCCCGTCGGGACGGGGGATGAATGGCTACACCTTC.

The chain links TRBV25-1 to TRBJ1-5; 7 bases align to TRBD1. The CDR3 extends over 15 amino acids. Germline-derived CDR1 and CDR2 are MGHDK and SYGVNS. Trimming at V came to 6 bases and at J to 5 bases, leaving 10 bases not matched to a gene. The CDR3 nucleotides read TGTGCCAGCAGCGCCGCGGGGCAGGGGGATCAGCCCCAGCATTTT. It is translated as CASSAAGQGDQPQHF.

CDR3 coding DNA: TGCAGCGCAGGGACTAGCGGGAGCACAGATACGCAGTATTTT. Translating it yields CSAGTSGSTDTQYF. V and J are TRBV29-1 and TRBJ2-3; 12 nucleotides agree with TRBD2. V gave up 7 bases and J gave up 0 bases; unmatched junction bases: 2. This CDR3 is 14 amino acids long. CDR1 is SQVTM, CDR2 ANQGSEA, per germline.

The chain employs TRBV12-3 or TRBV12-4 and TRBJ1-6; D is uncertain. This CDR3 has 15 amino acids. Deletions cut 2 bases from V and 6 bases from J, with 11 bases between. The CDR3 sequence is CASSLRRDGNSPLHF. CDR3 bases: TGTGCCAGCAGTTTACGAAGGGATGGTAATTCACCCCTCCACTTT.

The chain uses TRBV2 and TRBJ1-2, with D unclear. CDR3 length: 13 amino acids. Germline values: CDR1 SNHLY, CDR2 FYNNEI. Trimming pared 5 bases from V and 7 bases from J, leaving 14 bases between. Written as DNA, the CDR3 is TGTGCCAGCAGTTACTCAGGAATGGGTGGCTACACCTTC. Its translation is CASSYSGMGGYTF.

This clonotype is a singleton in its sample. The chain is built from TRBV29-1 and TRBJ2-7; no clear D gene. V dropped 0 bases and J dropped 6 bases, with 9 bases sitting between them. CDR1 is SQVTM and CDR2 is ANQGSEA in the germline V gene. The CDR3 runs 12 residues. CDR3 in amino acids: CSVEDLGSEQYF. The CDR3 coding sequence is TGCAGCGTTGAAGATTTGGGTTCCGAGCAGTACTTC.

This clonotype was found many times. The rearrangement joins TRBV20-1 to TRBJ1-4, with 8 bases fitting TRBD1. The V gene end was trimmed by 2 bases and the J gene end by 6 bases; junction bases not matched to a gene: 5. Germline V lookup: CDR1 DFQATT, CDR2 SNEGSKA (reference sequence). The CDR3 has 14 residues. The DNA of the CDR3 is TGCAGTGCTAGACCCGACAGGGGAGATGAAAAACTGTTTTTT. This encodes CSARPDRGDEKLFF.